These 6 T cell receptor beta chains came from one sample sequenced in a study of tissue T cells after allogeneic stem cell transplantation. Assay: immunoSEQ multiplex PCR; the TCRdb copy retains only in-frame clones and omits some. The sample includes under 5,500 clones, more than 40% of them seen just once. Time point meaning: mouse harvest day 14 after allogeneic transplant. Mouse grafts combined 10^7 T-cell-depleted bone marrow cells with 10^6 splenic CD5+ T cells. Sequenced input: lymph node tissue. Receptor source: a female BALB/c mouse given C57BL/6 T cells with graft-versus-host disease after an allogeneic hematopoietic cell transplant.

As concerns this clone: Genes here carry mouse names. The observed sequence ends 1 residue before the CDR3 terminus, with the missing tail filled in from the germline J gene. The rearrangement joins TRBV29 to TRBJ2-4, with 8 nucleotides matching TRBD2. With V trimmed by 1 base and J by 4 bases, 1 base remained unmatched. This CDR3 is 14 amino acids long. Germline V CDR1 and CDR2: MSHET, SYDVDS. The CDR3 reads CASSLWGGENTLYF. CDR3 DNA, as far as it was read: TGTGCTAGCAGTTTATGGGGGGGCGAAAACACCTTGTAC. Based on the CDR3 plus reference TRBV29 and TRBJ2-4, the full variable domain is DMKVTQMPRYLIKRMGENVLLECGQDMSHETMYWYRQDPGLGLQLIYISYDVDSNSEGDIPKGYRVSRKKREHFSLILDSAKTNQTSVYFCASSLWGGENTLYFGAGTRLSVL.

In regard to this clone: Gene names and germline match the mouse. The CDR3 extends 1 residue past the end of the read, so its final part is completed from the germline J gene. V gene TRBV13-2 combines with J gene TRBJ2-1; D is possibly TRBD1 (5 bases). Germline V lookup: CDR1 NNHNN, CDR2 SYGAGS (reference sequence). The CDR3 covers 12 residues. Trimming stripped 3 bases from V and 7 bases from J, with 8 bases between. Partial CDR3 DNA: TGTGCCAGCGGTGCAGGGAGGGCTGAGCAGTTC. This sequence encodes CASGAGRAEQF. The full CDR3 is CASGAGRAEQFF.

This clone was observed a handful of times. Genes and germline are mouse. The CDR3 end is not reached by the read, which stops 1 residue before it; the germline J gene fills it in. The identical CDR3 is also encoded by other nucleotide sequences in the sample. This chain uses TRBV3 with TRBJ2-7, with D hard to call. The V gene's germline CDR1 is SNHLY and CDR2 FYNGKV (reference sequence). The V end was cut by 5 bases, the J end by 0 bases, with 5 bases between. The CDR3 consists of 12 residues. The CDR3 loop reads CASSPSSYEQYF. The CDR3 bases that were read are TGTGCCAGCAGCCCGAGCTCCTATGAACAGTAC. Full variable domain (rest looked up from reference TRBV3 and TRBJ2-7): GPKVLQIPSHQIIDMGQMVTLNCDPVSNHLYFYWYKQILGQQMEFLVNFYNGKVMEKSKLFKDQFSVERPDGSYFTLKIQPTALEDSAVYFCASSPSSYEQYFGPGTRLTVL.

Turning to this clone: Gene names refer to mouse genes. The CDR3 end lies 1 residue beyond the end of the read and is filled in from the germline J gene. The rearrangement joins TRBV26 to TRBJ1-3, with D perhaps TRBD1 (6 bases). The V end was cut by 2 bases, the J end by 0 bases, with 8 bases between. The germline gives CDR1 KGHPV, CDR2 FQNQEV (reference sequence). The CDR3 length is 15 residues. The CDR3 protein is CASSLGTSSGNTLYF. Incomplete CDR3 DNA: TGTGCCAGCAGTCTGGGGACATCTTCTGGAAATACGCTCTAT.

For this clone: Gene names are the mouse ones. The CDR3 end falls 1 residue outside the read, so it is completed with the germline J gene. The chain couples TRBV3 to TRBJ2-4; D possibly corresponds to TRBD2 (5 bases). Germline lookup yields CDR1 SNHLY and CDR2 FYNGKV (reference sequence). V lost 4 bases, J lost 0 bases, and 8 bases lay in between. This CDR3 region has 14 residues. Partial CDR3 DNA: TGTGCCAGCAGCTCCCTGGGTAGTCAAAACACCTTGTAC. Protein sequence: CASSSLGSQNTLY. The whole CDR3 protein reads CASSSLGSQNTLYF.

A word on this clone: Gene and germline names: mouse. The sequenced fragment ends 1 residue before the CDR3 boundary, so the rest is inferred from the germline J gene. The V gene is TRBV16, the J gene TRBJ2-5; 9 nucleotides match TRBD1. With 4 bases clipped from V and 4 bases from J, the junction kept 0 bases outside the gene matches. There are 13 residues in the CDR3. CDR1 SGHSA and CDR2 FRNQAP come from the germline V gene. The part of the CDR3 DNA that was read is TGTGCAAGCAGCTGGACAGGGGAAGACACCCAGTAC. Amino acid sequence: CASSWTGEDTQY. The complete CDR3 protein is CASSWTGEDTQYF.